This TCR beta chain derives from a study of blood T cell repertoires in COVID-19. Study context: Italy, Spain and the United States were the sources of the convalescent and acute COVID-19 samples. T cells, B-cell-depleted T cells, or PBMCs provided the cDNA or gDNA that served as material.

In the original processing: Researchers report that nucleated cell counts were estimated from reference gene primer amplification. Assay: immunoSEQ multiplex PCR; the TCRdb copy retains only in-frame clones and omits some. The V and J calls and clone size come from that table; D and trimming were worked out from the DNA. The data contain 200,000 to 250,000 clones, 85% to 90% of them seen just once; the ten biggest clones take up less than 3.5%. The ends lost 5 bases at V and 0 bases at J; junction bases unmatched: 6. There are 16 residues in the CDR3. Germline V CDR1 and CDR2: MNHEY, SVGEGT. While infection was still active, Seattle patients were enrolled and then followed longitudinally.

This TCR was sampled from a man younger than 45 with COVID-19, enrolled during active disease. Sequencing was done on a sample of peripheral blood. J is TRBJ2-7 and V is TRBV6-2 or TRBV6-3, with 11 bases fitting TRBD2. The CDR3 coding sequence is TGTGCCAGCAGTCCCCAGGGACTAGCGGACTCCTACGAGCAGTACTTC. Its translation: CASSPQGLADSYEQYF.